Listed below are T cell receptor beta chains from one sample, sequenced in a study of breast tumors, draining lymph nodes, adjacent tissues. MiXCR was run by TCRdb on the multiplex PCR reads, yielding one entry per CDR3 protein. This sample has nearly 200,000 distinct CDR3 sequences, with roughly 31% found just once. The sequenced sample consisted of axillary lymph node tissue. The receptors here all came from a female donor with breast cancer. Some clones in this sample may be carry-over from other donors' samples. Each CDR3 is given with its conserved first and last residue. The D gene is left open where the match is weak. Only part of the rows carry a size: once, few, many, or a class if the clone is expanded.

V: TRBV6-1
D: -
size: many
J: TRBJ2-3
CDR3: CASRGKTDTQYF
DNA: TGTGCCAGCAGGGGTAAGACAGATACGCAGTATTTT

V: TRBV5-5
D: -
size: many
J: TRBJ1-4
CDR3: CASSSALGGEKLFF
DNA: TGTGCCAGCAGCTCCGCCCTCGGGGGTGAAAAACTGTTTTTT

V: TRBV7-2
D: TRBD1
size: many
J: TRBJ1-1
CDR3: CASSATGVGEAFF
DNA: TGTGCCAGCAGCGCCACAGGGGTTGGTGAAGCTTTCTTT

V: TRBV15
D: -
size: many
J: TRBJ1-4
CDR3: CATSLLGGTNEKLFF
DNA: TGTGCCACCAGTCTCCTGGGAGGAACTAATGAAAAACTGTTTTTT

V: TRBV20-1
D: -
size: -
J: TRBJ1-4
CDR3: CSASPGQGHEKLFF
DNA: TGCAGTGCTAGTCCGGGGCAGGGACATGAAAAACTGTTTTTT

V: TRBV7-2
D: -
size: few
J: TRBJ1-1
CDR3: CASSFTRTEAFF
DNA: TGTGCCAGCAGCTTTACTCGTACTGAAGCTTTCTTT

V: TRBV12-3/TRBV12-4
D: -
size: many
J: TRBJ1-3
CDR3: CASRIDNSGNTIYF
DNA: TGTGCCAGCAGAATAGACAACTCTGGAAACACCATATATTTT

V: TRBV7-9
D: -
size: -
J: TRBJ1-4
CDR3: CASSLGARANEKLFF
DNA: TGTGCCAGCAGCCTCGGGGCCAGGGCGAATGAAAAACTGTTTTTT

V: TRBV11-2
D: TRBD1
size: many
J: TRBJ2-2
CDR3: CASRQLTGQGASWDTGELFF
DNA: TGTGCCAGCAGACAACTTACAGGACAGGGGGCCTCGTGGGACACCGGGGAGCTGTTTTTT

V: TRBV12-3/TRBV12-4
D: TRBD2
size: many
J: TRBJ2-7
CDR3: CASSSGLAGGLEQYF
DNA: TGTGCCAGCAGTTCGGGACTAGCGGGAGGACTCGAGCAGTACTTC

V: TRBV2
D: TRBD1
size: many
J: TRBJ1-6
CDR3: CASTLRRDRGSPLHF
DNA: TGTGCCAGCACCCTCAGACGGGACAGGGGTTCACCCCTCCACTTT

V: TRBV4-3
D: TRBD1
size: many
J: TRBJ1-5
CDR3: CASSPGPTGAGNQPQHF
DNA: TGCGCCAGCAGCCCTGGGCCTACAGGGGCGGGCAATCAGCCCCAGCATTTT

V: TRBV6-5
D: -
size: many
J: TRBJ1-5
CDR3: CASSHSASGSNQPQHF
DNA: TGTGCCAGCAGCCACTCGGCGTCGGGGAGCAATCAGCCCCAGCATTTT

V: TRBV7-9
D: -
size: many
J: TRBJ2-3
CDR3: CASSASDFPATDTQYF
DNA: TGTGCCAGCAGCGCCTCGGACTTCCCGGCCACAGATACGCAGTATTTT

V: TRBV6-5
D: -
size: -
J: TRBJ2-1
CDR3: CASSYLRGNERFF
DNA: TGTGCCAGCAGTTACCTACGGGGGAATGAGCGATTCTTC

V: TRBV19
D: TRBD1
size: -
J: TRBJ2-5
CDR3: CASSTTGGKTQYF
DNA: TGTGCCAGTAGTACGACAGGGGGAAAGACCCAGTACTTC

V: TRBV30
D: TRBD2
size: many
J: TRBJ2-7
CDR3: CAWSPPGTSEFEQYF
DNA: TGTGCCTGGAGTCCCCCCGGGACTAGCGAGTTCGAGCAGTACTTC

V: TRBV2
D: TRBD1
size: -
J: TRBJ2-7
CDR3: CASSKRQGASYEQYF
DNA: TGTGCCAGCAGTAAAAGACAGGGCGCCTCCTACGAGCAGTACTTC

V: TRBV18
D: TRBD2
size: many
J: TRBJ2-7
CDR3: CASSAGVNAYEQYF
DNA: TGTGCCAGCTCCGCGGGGGTGAATGCCTACGAGCAGTACTTC

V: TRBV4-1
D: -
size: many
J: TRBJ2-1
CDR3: CASSQVGQWQFF
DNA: TGCGCCAGCAGCCAAGTTGGACAGTGGCAGTTCTTC

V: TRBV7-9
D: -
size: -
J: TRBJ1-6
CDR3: CASSLERLNSPLHF
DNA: TGTGCCAGCAGCTTAGAGAGGTTGAATTCACCCCTCCACTTT

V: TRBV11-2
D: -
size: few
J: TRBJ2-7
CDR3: CASSLAEGSEQYF
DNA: TGTGCCAGCAGCTTGGCCGAGGGGTCCGAGCAGTACTTC

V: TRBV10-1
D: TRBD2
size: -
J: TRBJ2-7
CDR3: CASSEAPGLAEKIPYEQYF
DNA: TGCGCCAGCAGTGAGGCCCCGGGACTAGCGGAGAAAATACCCTACGAGCAGTACTTC

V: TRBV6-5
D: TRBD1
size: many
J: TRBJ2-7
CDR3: CASSYPGGHEQYF
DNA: TGTGCCAGCAGTTACCCAGGGGGCCACGAGCAGTACTTC

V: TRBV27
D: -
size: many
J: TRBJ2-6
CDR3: CASSFDIAFGANVLTF
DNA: TGTGCCAGCAGTTTCGATATTGCGTTCGGGGCCAACGTCCTGACTTTC

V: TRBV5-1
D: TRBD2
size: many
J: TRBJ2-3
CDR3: CASRSQLRGAGVGTDTQYF
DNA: TGCGCCAGCCGGTCCCAACTGAGGGGAGCGGGAGTTGGTACAGATACGCAGTATTTT